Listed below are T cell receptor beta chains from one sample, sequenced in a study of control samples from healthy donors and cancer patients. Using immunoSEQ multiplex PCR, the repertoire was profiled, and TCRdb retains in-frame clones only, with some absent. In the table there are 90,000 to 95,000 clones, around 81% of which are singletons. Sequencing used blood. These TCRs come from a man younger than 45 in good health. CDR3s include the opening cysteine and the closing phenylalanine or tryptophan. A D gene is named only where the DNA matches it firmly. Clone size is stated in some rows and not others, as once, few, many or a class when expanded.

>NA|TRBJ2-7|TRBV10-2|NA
CASSGTRYEQYF
TGCGCCAGCAGCGGGACACGCTACGAGCAGTACTTC
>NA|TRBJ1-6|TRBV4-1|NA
CASSPDNVFSPLHF
TGCGCCAGCAGCCCGGACAACGTATTCTCACCCCTCCACTTT
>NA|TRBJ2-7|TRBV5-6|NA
CASSKNPVSYEQYF
TGTGCCAGCAGCAAGAACCCGGTCTCCTACGAGCAGTACTTC
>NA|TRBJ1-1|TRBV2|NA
CASSGWRPDTEAFF
TGTGCCAGCAGTGGGTGGAGGCCTGACACTGAAGCTTTCTTT
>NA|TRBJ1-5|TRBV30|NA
CAWSVSGGNQPQHF
TGTGCCTGGAGTGTATCAGGGGGCAATCAGCCCCAGCATTTT
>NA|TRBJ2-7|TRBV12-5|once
CASGFSSEQYF
TGTGCTAGTGGTTTTTCGTCCGAGCAGTACTTC
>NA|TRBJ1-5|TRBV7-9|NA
CASSREGGQPQHF
TGTGCCAGCAGCCGGGAGGGAGGACAGCCCCAGCATTTT
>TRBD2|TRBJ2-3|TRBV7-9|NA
CASSLGLAISTDTQYF
TGTGCCAGCAGCTTAGGACTAGCGATCAGCACAGATACGCAGTATTTT
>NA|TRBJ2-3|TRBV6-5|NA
CASSYFGLRTDTQYF
TGTGCCAGCAGTTACTTCGGACTTCGCACAGATACGCAGTATTTT
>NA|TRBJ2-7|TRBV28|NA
CASRTQGWSEQYF
TGTGCCAGCAGAACTCAGGGGTGGAGCGAGCAGTACTTC
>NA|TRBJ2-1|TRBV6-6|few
CASRLTNEQFF
TGTGCCAGCAGGTTGACGAATGAGCAGTTCTTC
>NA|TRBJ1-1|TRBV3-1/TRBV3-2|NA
CASSPYGTPLGAFF
TGTGCCAGCAGCCCGTACGGGACACCATTAGGGGCTTTCTTT
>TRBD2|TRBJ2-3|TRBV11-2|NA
CASSPSVPAGAVTQYF
TGTGCCAGCAGCCCTAGTGTCCCAGCGGGGGCGGTTACGCAGTATTTT
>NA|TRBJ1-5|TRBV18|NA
CASSPGWGKPQHF
TGTGCCAGCTCACCGGGGTGGGGGAAGCCCCAGCATTTT
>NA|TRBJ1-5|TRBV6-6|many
CASSSGRALGNQPQHF
TGTGCCAGCAGTTCCGGACGGGCCTTGGGGAATCAGCCCCAGCATTTT